This TCR beta chain is drawn from a study of T cell responses to AZD1222 COVID-19 vaccine. About the study: Timing groups of about 4 and about 12 weeks for second doses were pooled. Study-level findings and limits: With two AZD1222 doses given, Spike-specific TCR breadth and depth both rose. Only five to seven AZD1222 recipients were seropositive at baseline.

The data were produced by immunoSEQ multiplex PCR, yet TCRdb's version contains in-frame clones alone and is incomplete. The sample contains 150,000 or so clones, roughly 90% of which appear only once. Notes on this clone: Its antigen is undetermined.

Germline V gene lookup returns CDR1 KGHDR and CDR2 SFDVKD. After removal of 3 bases from V and 1 base from J, the junction contained 4 bases not matched to a gene. The CDR3 has 16 amino acids. The sequence was obtained from an adult in good health. V is TRBV24-1 and J is TRBJ2-2; 7 bases agree with TRBD1. This specimen was peripheral blood, taken on day 0 of AZD1222 vaccination. CDR3 coding DNA: TGTGCCACCAGTGATAGGGGGACAGTGAACACCGGGGAGCTGTTTTTT. Protein: CATSDRGTVNTGELFF.